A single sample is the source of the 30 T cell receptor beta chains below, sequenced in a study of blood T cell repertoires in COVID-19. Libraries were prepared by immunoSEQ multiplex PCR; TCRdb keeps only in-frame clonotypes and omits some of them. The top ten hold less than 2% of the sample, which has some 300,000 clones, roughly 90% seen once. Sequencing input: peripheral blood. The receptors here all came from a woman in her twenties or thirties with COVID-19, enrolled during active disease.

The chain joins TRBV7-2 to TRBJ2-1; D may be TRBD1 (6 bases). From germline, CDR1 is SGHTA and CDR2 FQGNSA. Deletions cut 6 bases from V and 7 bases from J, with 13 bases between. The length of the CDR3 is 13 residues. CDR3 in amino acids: CASRPTGLNEQFF. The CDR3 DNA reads TGTGCCAGCAGGCCAACAGGGTTAAATGAGCAGTTCTTC.

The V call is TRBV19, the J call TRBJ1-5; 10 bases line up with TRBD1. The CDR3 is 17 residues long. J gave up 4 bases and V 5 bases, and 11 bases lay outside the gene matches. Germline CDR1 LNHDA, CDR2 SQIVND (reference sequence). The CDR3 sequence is CASSAAGQGTLNQPQHF. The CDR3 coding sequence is TGTGCCAGTAGTGCAGCGGGACAGGGGACTCTTAATCAGCCCCAGCATTTT.

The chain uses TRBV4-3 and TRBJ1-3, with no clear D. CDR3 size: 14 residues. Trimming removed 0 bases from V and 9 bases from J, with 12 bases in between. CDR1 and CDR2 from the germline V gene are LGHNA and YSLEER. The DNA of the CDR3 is TGCGCCAGCAGCCAAGATGGAGTCCGAGCCACCATATATTTT. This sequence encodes CASSQDGVRATIYF.

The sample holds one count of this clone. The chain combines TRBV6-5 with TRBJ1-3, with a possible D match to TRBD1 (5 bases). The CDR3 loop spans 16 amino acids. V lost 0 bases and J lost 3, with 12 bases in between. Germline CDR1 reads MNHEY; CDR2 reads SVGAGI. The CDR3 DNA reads TGTGCCAGCAGTTACTCGGGCAGGGCAGGTGGAAACACCATATATTTT. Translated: CASSYSGRAGGNTIYF.

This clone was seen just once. CDR3 DNA sequence: TGTGCCAGTATGAACCGGGAAATTAACACCGGGGAGCTGTTTTTT. It codes for CASMNREINTGELFF. J is TRBJ2-2 and V is TRBV19, with a possible D match to TRBD2 (5 bases). CDR1 is LNHDA, CDR2 SQIVND, per germline (reference sequence). V was trimmed by 7 bases and J by 2 bases, leaving 14 bases between them. The CDR3 spans 15 residues.

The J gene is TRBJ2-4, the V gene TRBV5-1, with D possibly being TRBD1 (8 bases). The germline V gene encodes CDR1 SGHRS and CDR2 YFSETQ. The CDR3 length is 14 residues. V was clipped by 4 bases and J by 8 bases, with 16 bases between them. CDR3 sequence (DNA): TGCGCCAGCAGCGGACAGGGTGCGGGGGACATTCAGTACTTC. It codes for CASSGQGAGDIQYF.

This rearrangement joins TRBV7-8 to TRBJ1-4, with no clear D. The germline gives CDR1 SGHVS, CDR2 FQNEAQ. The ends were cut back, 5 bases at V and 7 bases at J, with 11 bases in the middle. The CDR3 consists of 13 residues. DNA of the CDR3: TGTGCCAGCAGCGCCGGACTAAGTGAAAAACTGTTTTTT. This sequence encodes CASSAGLSEKLFF.

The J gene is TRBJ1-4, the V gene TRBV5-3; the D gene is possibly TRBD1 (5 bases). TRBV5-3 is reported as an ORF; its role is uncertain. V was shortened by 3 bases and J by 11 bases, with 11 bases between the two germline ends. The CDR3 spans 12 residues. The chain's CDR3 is CARSSGHGKLFF. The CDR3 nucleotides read TGTGCCAGAAGCTCAGGGCACGGGAAACTGTTTTTT.

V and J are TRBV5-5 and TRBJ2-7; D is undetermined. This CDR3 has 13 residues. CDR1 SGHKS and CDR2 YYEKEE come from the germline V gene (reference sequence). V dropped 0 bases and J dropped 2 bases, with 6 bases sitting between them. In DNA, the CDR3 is TGTGCCAGCAGCTTGGAGTACACCTACGAGCAGTACGTC. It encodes CASSLEYTYEQYV.

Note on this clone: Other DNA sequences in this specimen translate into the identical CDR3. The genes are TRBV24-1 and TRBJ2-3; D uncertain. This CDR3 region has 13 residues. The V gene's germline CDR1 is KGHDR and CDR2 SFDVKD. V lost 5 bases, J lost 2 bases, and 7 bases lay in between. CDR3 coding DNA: TGTGCCACCAGTGTGGGCTCCACAGATACGCAGTATTTT. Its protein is CATSVGSTDTQYF.

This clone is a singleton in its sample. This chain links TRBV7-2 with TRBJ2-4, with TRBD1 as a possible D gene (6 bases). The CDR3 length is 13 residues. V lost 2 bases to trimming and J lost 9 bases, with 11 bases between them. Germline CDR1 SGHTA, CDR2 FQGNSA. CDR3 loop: CASSLNPRGIQYF. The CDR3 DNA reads TGTGCCAGCAGCTTAAACCCCAGGGGCATTCAGTACTTC. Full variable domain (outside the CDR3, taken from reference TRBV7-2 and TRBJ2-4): GAGVSQSPSNKVTEKGKDVELRCDPISGHTALYWYRQSLGQGLEFLIYFQGNSAPDKSGLPSDRFSAERTGGSVSTLTIQRTQQEDSAVYLCASSLNPRGIQYFGAGTRLSVL.

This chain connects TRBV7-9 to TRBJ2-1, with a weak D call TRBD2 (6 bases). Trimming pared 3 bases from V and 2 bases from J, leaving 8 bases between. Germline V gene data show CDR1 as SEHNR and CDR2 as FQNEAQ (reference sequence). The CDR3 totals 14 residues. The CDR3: CASSFGGAYNEQFF. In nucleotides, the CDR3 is TGTGCCAGCAGCTTTGGAGGGGCCTACAATGAGCAGTTCTTC.

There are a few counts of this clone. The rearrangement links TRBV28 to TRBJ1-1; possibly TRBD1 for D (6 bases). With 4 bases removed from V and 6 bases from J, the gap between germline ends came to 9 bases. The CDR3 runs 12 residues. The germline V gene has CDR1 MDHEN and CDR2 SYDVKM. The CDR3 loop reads CASSSGGPEAFF. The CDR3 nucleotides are TGTGCCAGCAGTTCGGGGGGGCCTGAAGCTTTCTTT.

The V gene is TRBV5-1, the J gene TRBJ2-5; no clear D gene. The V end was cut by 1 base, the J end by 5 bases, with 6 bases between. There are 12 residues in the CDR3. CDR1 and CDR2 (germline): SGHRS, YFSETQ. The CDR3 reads CASSLSVETQYF. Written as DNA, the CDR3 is TGCGCCAGCAGCTTGTCGGTCGAGACCCAGTACTTC.

The CDR3 reads CSAHSTDRGTEAFF. The CDR3 DNA reads as TGCAGCGCGCATTCTACGGACAGGGGCACTGAAGCTTTCTTT. The chain uses TRBV29-1 and TRBJ1-1; TRBD1 agrees at 9 bases. The CDR3 totals 14 residues. V shed 7 bases, J shed 4 bases, and the junction held 10 bases outside the gene matches. The germline CDR1 and CDR2 sequences are SQVTM and ANQGSEA.

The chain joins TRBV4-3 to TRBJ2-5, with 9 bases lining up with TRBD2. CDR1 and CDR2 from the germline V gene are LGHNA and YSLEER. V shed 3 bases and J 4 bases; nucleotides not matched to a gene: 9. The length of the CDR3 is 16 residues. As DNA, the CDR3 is TGCGCCAGCAGCCAGCAAGCGGGGGGTTACGGAGAGACCCAGTACTTC. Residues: CASSQQAGGYGETQYF.

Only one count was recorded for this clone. CDR3 amino acids: CASSLRGGDYGYTF. In DNA, the CDR3 is TGTGCCAGCAGCTTGAGAGGGGGGGACTATGGCTACACCTTC. The chain uses TRBV5-6 and TRBJ1-2, with a tentative D call TRBD1 (6 bases). V was trimmed by 1 base and J by 3 bases, leaving 10 bases between them. Germline V gives CDR1 SGHDT, CDR2 YYEEEE. CDR3 length equals 14 residues.

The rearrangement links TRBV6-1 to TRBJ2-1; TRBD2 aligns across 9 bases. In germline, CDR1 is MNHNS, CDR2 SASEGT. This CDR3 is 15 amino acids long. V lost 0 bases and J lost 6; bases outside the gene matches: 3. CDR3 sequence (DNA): TGTGCCAGCAGTGAAGCGGGCGGGGGGGTCAATGAGCAGTTCTTC. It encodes CASSEAGGGVNEQFF.

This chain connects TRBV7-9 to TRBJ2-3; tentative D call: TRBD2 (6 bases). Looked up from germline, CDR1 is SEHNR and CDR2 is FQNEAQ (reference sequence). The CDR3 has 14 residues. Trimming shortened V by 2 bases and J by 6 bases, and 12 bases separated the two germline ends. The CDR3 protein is CASSLNQAGDTQYF. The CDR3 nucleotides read TGTGCCAGCAGCTTAAACCAGGCGGGGGATACGCAGTATTTT.

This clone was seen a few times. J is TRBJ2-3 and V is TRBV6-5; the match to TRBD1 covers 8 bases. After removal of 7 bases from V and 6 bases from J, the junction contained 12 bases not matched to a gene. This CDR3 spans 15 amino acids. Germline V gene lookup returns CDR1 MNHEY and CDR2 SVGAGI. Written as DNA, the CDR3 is TGTGCCAGCACCATGGACAGGGTCGTAAGGGATACGCAGTATTTT. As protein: CASTMDRVVRDTQYF.

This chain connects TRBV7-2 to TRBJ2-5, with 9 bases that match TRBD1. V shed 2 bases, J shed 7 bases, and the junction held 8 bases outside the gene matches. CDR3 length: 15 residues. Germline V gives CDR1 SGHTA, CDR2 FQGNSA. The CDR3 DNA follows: TGTGCCAGCAGCTTAAACCGGGACAGGGCCTGGACCCAGTACTTC. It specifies CASSLNRDRAWTQYF.

CDR3 loop: CASSYGRGAYEQYF. The CDR3 nucleotides are TGTGCCAGCAGCTATGGGAGGGGTGCCTACGAGCAGTACTTC. The chain is built from TRBV7-2 and TRBJ2-7; 7 positions agree with TRBD2. In germline, CDR1 is SGHTA, CDR2 FQGNSA. With V trimmed by 4 bases and J by 2 bases, 5 bases remained unmatched. This CDR3 has 14 residues.

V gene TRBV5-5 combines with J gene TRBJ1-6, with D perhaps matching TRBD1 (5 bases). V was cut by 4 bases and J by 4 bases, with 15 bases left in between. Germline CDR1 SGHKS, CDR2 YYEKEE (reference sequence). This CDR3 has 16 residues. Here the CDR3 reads CASSDQTANYNSPLHF. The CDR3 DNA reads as TGTGCCAGCAGCGACCAGACAGCGAATTATAATTCACCCCTCCACTTT.

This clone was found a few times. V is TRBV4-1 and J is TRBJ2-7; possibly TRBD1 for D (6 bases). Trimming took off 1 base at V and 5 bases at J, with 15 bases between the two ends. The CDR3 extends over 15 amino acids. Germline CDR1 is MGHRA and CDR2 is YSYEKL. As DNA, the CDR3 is TGCGCCAGCAGCCAAGTCGGAGGAACAGGGAACGAGCAGTACGTC. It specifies CASSQVGGTGNEQYV.

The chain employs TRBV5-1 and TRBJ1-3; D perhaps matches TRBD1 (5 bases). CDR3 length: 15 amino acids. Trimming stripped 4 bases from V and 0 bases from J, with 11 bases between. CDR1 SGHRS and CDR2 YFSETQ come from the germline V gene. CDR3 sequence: CASSQGVDSGNTIYF. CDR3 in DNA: TGCGCCAGCAGCCAAGGGGTGGACTCTGGAAACACCATATATTTT.

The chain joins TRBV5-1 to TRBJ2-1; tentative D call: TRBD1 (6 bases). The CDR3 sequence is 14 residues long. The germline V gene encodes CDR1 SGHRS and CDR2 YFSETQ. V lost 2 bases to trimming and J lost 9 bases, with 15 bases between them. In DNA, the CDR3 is TGCGCCAGCAGCTTCGGACAGTACGGTGGTGAGCAGTTCTTC. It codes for CASSFGQYGGEQFF.

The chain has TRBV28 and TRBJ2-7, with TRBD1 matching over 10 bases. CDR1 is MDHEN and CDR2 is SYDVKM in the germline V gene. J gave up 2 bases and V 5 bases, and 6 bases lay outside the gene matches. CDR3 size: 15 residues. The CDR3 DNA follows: TGTGCCAGCAGTACAGGGACAGGGGCTCCCTACGAGCAGTACTTC. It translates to CASSTGTGAPYEQYF.

The CDR3: CSVFGRGNSGANVLTF. The CDR3 bases are TGCAGCGTTTTTGGGCGGGGCAACTCTGGGGCCAACGTCCTGACTTTC. The V and J genes are TRBV29-1 and TRBJ2-6; D is perhaps TRBD2 (6 bases). V was cut by 5 bases and J by 0 bases, with 14 bases left in between. Germline CDR1 and CDR2: SQVTM and ANQGSEA. CDR3 size: 16 residues.

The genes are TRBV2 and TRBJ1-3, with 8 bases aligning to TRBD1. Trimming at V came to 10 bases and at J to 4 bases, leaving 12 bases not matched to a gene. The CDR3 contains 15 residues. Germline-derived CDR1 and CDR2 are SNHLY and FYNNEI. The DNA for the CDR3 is TGTGCCACAGGGGGCCGGGTTAGATCGGGAAACACCATATATTTT. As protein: CATGGRVRSGNTIYF.

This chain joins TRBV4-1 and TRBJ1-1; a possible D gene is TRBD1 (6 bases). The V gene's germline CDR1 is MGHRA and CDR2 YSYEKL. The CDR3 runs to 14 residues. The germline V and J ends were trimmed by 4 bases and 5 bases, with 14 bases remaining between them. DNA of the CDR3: TGCGCCAGCAGCCTCTGGGGAGGGGGGACTGAAGCTTTCTTT. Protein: CASSLWGGGTEAFF.